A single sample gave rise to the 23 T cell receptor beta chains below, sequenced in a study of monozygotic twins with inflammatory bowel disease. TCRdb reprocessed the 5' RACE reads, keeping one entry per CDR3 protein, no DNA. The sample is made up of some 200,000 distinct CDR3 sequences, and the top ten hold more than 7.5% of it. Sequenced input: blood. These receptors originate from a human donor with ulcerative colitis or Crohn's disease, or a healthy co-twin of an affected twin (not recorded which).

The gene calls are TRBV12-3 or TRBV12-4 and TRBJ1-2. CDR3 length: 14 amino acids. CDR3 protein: CASSLEPFDYGYTF.

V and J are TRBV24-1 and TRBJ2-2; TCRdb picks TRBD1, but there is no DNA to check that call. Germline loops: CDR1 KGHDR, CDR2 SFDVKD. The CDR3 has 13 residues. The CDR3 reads CATRQGRTGELFF.

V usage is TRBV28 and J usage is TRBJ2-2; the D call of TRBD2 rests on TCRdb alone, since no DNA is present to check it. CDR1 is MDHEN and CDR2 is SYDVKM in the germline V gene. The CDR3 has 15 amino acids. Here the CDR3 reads CASSFLAGYTGELFF.

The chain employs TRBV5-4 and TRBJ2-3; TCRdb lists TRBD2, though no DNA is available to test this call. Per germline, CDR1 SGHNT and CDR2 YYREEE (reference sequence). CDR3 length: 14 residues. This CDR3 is CASSLEGLTDTQYF.

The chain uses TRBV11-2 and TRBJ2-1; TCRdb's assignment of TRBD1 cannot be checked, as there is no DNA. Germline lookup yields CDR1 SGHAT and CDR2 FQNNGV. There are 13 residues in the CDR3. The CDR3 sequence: CASQRGVLAEQFF. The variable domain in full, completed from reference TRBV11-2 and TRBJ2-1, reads EAGVAQSPRYKIIEKRQSVAFWCNPISGHATLYWYQQILGQGPKLLIQFQNNGVVDDSQLPKDRFSAERLKGVDSTLKIQPAKLEDSAVYLCASQRGVLAEQFFGPGTRLTVL.

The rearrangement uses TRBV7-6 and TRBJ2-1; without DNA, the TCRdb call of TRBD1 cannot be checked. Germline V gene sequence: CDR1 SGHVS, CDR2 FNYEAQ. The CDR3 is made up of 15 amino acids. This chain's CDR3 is CASSPQAGAYNEQFF. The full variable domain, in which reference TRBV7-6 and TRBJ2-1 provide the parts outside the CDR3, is GAGVSQSPRYKVTKRGQDVALRCDPISGHVSLYWYRQALGQGPEFLTYFNYEAQQDKSGLPNDRFSAERPEGSISTLTIQRTEQRDSAMYRCASSPQAGAYNEQFFGPGTRLTVL.

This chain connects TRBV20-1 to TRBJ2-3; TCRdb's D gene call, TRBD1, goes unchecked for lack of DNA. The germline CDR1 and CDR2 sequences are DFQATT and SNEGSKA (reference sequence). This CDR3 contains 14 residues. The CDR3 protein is CSARLGGATDTQYF.

CDR3 protein: CASSLTGVGNTIYF. The V gene is TRBV12-3 or TRBV12-4, the J gene TRBJ1-3; the D gene TCRdb calls, TRBD1, cannot be checked with no DNA. CDR3 length equals 14 residues.

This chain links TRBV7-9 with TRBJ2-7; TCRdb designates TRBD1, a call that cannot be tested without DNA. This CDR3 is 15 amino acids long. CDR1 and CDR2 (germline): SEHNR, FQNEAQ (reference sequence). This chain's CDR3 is CASSTTGKKSYEQYF.

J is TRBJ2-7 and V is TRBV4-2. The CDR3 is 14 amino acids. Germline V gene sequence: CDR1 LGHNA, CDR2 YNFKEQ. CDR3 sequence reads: CASSRGQGSYEQYF.

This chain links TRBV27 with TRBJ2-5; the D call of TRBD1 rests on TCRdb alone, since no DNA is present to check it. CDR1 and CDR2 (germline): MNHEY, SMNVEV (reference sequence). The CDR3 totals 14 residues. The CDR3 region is CASSRSFRGETQYF.

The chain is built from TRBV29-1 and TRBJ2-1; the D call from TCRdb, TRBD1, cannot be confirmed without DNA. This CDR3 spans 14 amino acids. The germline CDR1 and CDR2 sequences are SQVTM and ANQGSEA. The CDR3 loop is CSVEETGGTIEQFF.

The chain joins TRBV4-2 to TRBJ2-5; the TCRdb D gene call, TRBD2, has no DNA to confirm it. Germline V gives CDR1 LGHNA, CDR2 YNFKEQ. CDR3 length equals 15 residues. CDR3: CASSPSGLAQETQYF.

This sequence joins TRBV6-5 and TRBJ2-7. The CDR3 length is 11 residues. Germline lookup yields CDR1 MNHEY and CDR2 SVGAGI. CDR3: CASSYGHEQYF.

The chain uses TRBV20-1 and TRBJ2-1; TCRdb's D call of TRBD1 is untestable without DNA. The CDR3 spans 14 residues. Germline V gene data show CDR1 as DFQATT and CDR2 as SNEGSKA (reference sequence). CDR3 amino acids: CSAMTGTPIGEQFF.

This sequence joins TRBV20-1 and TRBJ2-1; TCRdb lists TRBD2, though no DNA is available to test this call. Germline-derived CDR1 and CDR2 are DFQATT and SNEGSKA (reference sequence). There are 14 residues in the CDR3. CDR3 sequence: CSASPGLAINEQFF.

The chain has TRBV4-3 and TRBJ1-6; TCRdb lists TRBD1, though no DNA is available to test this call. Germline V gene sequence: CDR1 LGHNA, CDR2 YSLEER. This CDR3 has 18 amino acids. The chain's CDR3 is CASSPTGGRSSYNSPLHF.

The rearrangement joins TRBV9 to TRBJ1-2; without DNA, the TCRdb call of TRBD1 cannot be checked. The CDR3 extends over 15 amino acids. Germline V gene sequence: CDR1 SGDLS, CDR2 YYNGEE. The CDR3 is CASSGWPGQAYGYTF.

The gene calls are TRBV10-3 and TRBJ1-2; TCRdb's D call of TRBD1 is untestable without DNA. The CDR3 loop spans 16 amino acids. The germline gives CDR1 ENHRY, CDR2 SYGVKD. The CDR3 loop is CAISERTGFENYGYTF.

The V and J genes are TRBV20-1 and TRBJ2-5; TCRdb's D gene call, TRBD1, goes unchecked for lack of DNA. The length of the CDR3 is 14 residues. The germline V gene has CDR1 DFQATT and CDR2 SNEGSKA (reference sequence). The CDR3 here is CSAPPTGGFETQYF.

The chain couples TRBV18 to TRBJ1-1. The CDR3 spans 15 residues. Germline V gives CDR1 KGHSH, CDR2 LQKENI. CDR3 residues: CASSPSGPSPTEAFF.

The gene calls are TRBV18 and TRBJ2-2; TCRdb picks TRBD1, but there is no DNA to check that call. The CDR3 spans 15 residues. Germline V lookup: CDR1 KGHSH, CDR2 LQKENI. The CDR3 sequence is CASSPGRQNTGELFF.

CDR3 in amino acids: CSVPMNTEAFF. This chain joins TRBV20-1 and TRBJ1-1. CDR3 length: 11 amino acids. CDR1 is DFQATT, CDR2 SNEGSKA, per germline (reference sequence).